This T cell receptor (beta chain) was identified in a study of blood T cell repertoires in COVID-19. Study context: From the United States, Italy and Spain came samples of acute and convalescent COVID-19.

It was during active infection that Seattle patients were enrolled and then longitudinally followed. In germline, CDR1 is MNHNY, CDR2 SVGAGI (reference sequence). CDR3 length: 15 residues. The V and J ends lost 2 bases and 4 bases respectively, with 14 bases between them. The data were produced by immunoSEQ multiplex PCR, yet TCRdb's version contains in-frame clones alone and is incomplete. The sample lists about 220,000 clones, 82% seen once, with approximately 5.2% in the top ten. This sequence was found in a woman in her 70s with COVID-19, enrolled during active disease. V is TRBV6-6 and J is TRBJ1-2; maybe TRBD1 (5 bases). Material: peripheral blood. CDR3 coding DNA: TGTGCCAGCAGTTACGGAGGGGCTATAGGCTATGGCTACACCTTC. This gives the protein CASSYGGAIGYGYTF.